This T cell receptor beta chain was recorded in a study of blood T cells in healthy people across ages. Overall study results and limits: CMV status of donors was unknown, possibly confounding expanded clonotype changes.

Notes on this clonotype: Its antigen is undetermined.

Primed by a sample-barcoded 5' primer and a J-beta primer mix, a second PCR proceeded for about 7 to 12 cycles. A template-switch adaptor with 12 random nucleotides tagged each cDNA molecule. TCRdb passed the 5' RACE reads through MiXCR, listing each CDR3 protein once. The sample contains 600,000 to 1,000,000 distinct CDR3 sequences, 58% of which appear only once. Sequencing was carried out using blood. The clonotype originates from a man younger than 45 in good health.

In nucleotides, the CDR3 is TGTGCCATCAGTGAGGGACTAGCGGGAAGCACAGATACGCAGTATTTT. As protein: CAISEGLAGSTDTQYF. The V call is TRBV10-3, the J call TRBJ2-3; 12 nucleotides agree with TRBD2. V shed 2 bases and J 0 bases; nucleotides not matched to a gene: 0. Germline loops: CDR1 ENHRY, CDR2 SYGVKD. This CDR3 region has 16 residues.